What follows describes a single TCR beta chain. The target antigen is unknown. This specimen comes from a study of CD4 T cells in relation to SARS-CoV-2 and coronaviruses. CDR1 and CDR2 from the germline V gene are KGHSH and LQKENI. V lost 2 bases, J lost 5 bases, and 9 bases lay in between. The CDR3 consists of 13 residues. Produced via immunoSEQ multiplex PCR; TCRdb's table is partial and in-frame only. The table has approximately 60,000 clones, about 90% seen once. Findings of the study overall: Culture-expanded clones reflect memory recall rather than primary priming during culture. Each donor contributed either pre-pandemic or post-infection samples, not both. SARS-CoV-2-driven expansion was significantly weaker in crossreactive than monoreactive clones. Crossreactivity was assessed only for spike protein, not other viral proteins.

V and J are TRBV18 and TRBJ1-1; a possible D gene is TRBD1 (5 bases). Material: naive CD4+ T cells from PBMCs. Subset defined: naive CD4+ T cells isolated by negative enrichment. The TCR comes from an adult with COVID-19. In nucleotides, the CDR3 is TGTGCCAGCTCACCAGGAAAGGGGACTGAAGCTTTCTTT. Residues: CASSPGKGTEAFF.